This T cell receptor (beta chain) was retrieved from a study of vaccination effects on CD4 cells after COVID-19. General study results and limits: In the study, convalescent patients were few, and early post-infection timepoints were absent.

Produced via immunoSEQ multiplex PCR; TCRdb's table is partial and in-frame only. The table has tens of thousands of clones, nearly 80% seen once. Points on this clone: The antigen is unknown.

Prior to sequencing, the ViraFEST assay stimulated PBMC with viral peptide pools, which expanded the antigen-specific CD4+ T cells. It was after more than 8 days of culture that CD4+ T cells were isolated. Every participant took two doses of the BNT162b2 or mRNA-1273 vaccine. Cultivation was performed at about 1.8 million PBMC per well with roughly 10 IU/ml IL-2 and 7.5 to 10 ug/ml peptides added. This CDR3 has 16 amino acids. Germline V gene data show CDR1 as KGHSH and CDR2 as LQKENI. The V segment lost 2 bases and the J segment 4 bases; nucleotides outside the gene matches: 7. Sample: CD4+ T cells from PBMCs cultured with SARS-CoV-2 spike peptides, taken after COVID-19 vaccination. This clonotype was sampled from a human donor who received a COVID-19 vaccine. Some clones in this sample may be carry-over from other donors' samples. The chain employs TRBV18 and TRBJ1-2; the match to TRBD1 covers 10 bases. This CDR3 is CASSPNSGTGAYGYTF. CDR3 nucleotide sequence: TGTGCCAGCTCACCAAACAGCGGGACAGGGGCCTATGGCTACACCTTC.